A selection of T cell receptor beta chains follows, all from one sample in a study of T cell responses to AZD1222 COVID-19 vaccine. Sequencing used immunoSEQ multiplex PCR; TCRdb keeps in-frame clones, though not all of them. The sample lists fewer than 200,000 clones, around 88% occurring once. The specimen comprised peripheral blood, sampled 28 days after the second AZD1222 dose. These receptors came from an adult who received the AZD1222 COVID-19 vaccine. Each CDR3 is given with its conserved first and last residue. A D gene is named only where the DNA matches it firmly. Clone size appears in some rows only: once, few, many, or a class for an expanded clone.

cdr3_aa	cdr3_nt	clone_size	j_call	d_call	v_call
CASSVRDLLTGELFF	TGTGCCAGCAGCGTCCGGGACCTCCTCACCGGGGAGCTGTTTTTT	-	TRBJ2-2	-	TRBV9
CSVATNRVNTEAFF	TGCAGCGTTGCGACAAATCGAGTGAACACTGAAGCTTTCTTT	-	TRBJ1-1	-	TRBV29-1
CASRPQWEGNEKLFF	TGTGCCAGCAGGCCTCAGTGGGAGGGGAATGAAAAACTGTTTTTT	-	TRBJ1-4	-	TRBV6-2/TRBV6-3
CASSEKKGGSYEQYF	TGTGCCAGCAGTGAAAAGAAAGGGGGCTCCTACGAGCAGTACTTC	many	TRBJ2-7	-	TRBV2
CASSEPTGLNSPLHF	TGTGCCAGCAGTGAACCGACAGGCCTTAATTCACCCCTCCACTTT	-	TRBJ1-6	-	TRBV6-1
CASSRLAGTDTQYF	TGTGCCAGCAGCCGACTAGCGGGGACAGATACGCAGTATTTT	once	TRBJ2-3	TRBD2	TRBV13
CAWSVGTVLSYTF	TGTGCCTGGAGTGTTGGTACAGTACTTTCCTACACCTTC	-	TRBJ1-2	-	TRBV30
CASSLKVPGYTF	TGTGCCAGCAGCTTGAAGGTTCCGGGCTACACCTTC	few	TRBJ1-2	-	TRBV5-6
CASTPRGPYGYTF	TGTGCCAGTACCCCCCGGGGTCCCTATGGCTACACCTTC	-	TRBJ1-2	-	TRBV19
CASSVTGPEAFF	TGTGCCAGCAGTGTGACAGGCCCTGAAGCTTTCTTT	-	TRBJ1-1	-	TRBV28
CASSPVSTNEKLFF	TGTGCCAGTAGTCCGGTTAGCACTAATGAAAAACTGTTTTTT	-	TRBJ1-4	-	TRBV19
CASSLPGQGREKLFF	TGTGCCAGCAGTCTTCCGGGACAGGGCCGGGAAAAACTGTTTTTT	-	TRBJ1-4	TRBD1	TRBV28
CASTQQGNTEAFF	TGTGCCAGCACCCAGCAGGGGAACACTGAAGCTTTCTTT	-	TRBJ1-1	-	TRBV2
CASSFEGKLGLNTEAFF	TGTGCCAGCAGCTTTGAGGGGAAGCTGGGGTTGAACACTGAAGCTTTCTTT	-	TRBJ1-1	-	TRBV5-6
CASSLRGTGNYNEQFF	TGTGCCAGCAGCTTAAGGGGGACAGGGAACTACAATGAGCAGTTCTTC	-	TRBJ2-1	TRBD1	TRBV5-6
CASSEGTSISYGYTF	TGTGCCAGCAGTGAAGGGACAAGTATTAGCTATGGCTACACCTTC	-	TRBJ1-2	-	TRBV6-1
CASSQRQGGNEQFF	TGCGCCAGCAGCCAAAGACAGGGGGGCAATGAGCAGTTCTTC	-	TRBJ2-1	TRBD1	TRBV4-1
CASSLGPMNTEAFF	TGTGCCAGCAGCTTAGGGCCCATGAACACTGAAGCTTTCTTT	-	TRBJ1-1	-	TRBV7-2
CASSLDSRRSYEQYF	TGTGCCAGCAGTCTCGACAGCCGGAGATCCTACGAGCAGTACTTC	-	TRBJ2-7	-	TRBV28
CASSWSSGGSTDTQYF	TGCGCCAGCAGCTGGTCTAGCGGGGGGAGCACAGATACGCAGTATTTT	-	TRBJ2-3	TRBD2	TRBV5-1
CASSEGESCNEQFF	TGTGCCAGCTCGGAGGGGGAGTCCTGCAATGAGCAGTTCTTC	-	TRBJ2-1	-	TRBV9
CAWSPGPTGLGQYF	TGTGCCTGGAGCCCAGGGCCGACAGGGTTGGGGCAGTACTTC	-	TRBJ2-7	TRBD1	TRBV30
CASSAVGGPYEQYF	TGTGCCAGCAGCGCGGTTGGGGGGCCCTACGAGCAGTACTTC	-	TRBJ2-7	-	TRBV5-6
CASSLGRGQVWYNEQFF	TGCGCCAGCAGCTTGGGGAGAGGACAGGTTTGGTACAATGAGCAGTTCTTC	-	TRBJ2-1	TRBD1	TRBV5-1
CASSRDGSSYNEQFF	TGTGCCAGCAGCCGGGACGGTAGCTCCTACAATGAGCAGTTCTTC	-	TRBJ2-1	-	TRBV5-6
CASSRETGLNTEAFF	TGCGCCAGCAGCCGAGAGACAGGCTTGAACACTGAAGCTTTCTTT	-	TRBJ1-1	-	TRBV4-3
CASSEGGRLTNNQPQHF	TGTGCCAGCAGTGAAGGGGGCAGGTTGACGAACAATCAGCCCCAGCATTTT	-	TRBJ1-5	-	TRBV6-1
CAISESGRGRETQYF	TGTGCCATCAGTGAGTCAGGCAGGGGCAGAGAGACCCAGTACTTC	-	TRBJ2-5	-	TRBV10-3
CASSQPLGPRFYEQYF	TGTGCCAGCAGCCAACCCCTCGGACCCCGGTTCTACGAGCAGTACTTC	-	TRBJ2-7	-	TRBV3-1/TRBV3-2
CASIGTPRHNEQFF	TGCGCCAGCATCGGGACACCCAGGCACAATGAGCAGTTCTTC	few	TRBJ2-1	-	TRBV23-1
CASSINNSPLHF	TGTGCCAGTAGCATAAATAATTCACCCCTCCACTTT	-	TRBJ1-6	-	TRBV19
CASSLAAGHPAYEQYF	TGCGCCAGCAGCTTGGCGGCGGGGCATCCAGCCTACGAGCAGTACTTC	-	TRBJ2-7	-	TRBV5-1
CASSLGPLRYNEQFF	TGTGCCAGCAGCTTAGGTCCGCTCCGTTACAATGAGCAGTTCTTC	-	TRBJ2-1	-	TRBV7-2
CSVFVSGNYGYTF	TGCAGCGTGTTTGTTAGCGGTAACTATGGCTACACCTTC	-	TRBJ1-2	-	TRBV29-1
CASSFGDFAYNEQFF	TGTGCCAGCAGCTTCGGCGATTTCGCCTACAATGAGCAGTTCTTC	-	TRBJ2-1	-	TRBV7-9
CASSLLSGGFNEQFF	TGTGCCAGCAGCTTACTCAGCGGGGGATTCAATGAGCAGTTCTTC	-	TRBJ2-1	TRBD2	TRBV11-2
CASKPGGNEQFF	TGTGCCAGTAAGCCCGGGGGGAATGAGCAGTTCTTC	-	TRBJ2-1	TRBD2	TRBV19
CASSQGRSTNYGYTF	TGTGCCAGCAGCCAAGGTCGGTCGACTAACTATGGCTACACCTTC	once	TRBJ1-2	-	TRBV3-1/TRBV3-2
CASSQNRPDTQYF	TGCGCCAGCAGCCAAAACAGGCCAGATACGCAGTATTTT	-	TRBJ2-3	-	TRBV4-1
CASSQTTGGHGYTF	TGTGCCAGCAGTCAGACGACAGGGGGACATGGCTACACCTTT	-	TRBJ1-2	TRBD1	TRBV27
CASSQAQGPYEQYF	TGCGCCAGCAGCCAAGCACAGGGTCCATACGAGCAGTACTTC	-	TRBJ2-7	-	TRBV4-1
CASSEQDAAPGQETQYF	TGTGCCAGCAGTGAACAGGATGCAGCCCCCGGCCAAGAGACCCAGTACTTC	-	TRBJ2-5	-	TRBV6-1
CASSLGAAGAYEQYF	TGCGCCAGCAGCTTGGGTGCAGCGGGGGCCTACGAGCAGTACTTC	once	TRBJ2-7	TRBD2	TRBV5-1
CASSPSGTYRFNEKLFF	TGTGCCAGCAGCCCCTCCGGGACATACCGATTTAATGAAAAACTGTTTTTT	-	TRBJ1-4	-	TRBV5-6
CASSEMGIWGYTF	TGTGCCAGCAGTGAAATGGGGATTTGGGGCTACACCTTC	once	TRBJ1-2	-	TRBV6-1
CASRQGGHNEQFF	TGTGCCAGCCGACAGGGGGGACACAATGAGCAGTTCTTC	-	TRBJ2-1	TRBD1	TRBV28
CASRPTGAYEQYF	TGTGCCAGCAGACCCACAGGGGCCTACGAGCAGTACTTC	once	TRBJ2-7	TRBD1	TRBV2
CAWSVGRKETQYF	TGTGCCTGGAGTGTGGGCAGAAAAGAGACCCAGTACTTC	-	TRBJ2-5	-	TRBV30
CANGQSEAFF	TGTGCCAATGGACAGTCTGAAGCTTTCTTT	once	TRBJ1-1	-	TRBV5-8
CASSPGQYTEAFF	TGTGCCAGCTCACCGGGACAGTACACTGAAGCTTTCTTT	-	TRBJ1-1	TRBD1	TRBV18
CASSLSGLGTGGYTF	TGTGCCAGCAGCCTCTCGGGACTAGGGACGGGGGGCTACACCTTC	-	TRBJ1-2	-	TRBV3-1/TRBV3-2
CASSYGQGARNTEAFF	TGTGCCAGCAGTTACGGTCAGGGGGCGAGGAACACTGAAGCTTTCTTT	-	TRBJ1-1	TRBD1	TRBV6-5
CASNSLASGTSSVHEQFF	TGTGCCAGCAACTCACTGGCCTCCGGGACTAGCTCAGTCCATGAGCAGTTCTTC	-	TRBJ2-1	TRBD2	TRBV2
CACGGINEKLFF	TGTGCCTGTGGCGGGATTAATGAAAAACTGTTTTTT	-	TRBJ1-4	-	TRBV30
CASSLLGQGTINYGYTF	TGTGCCAGCTCGCTTCTAGGACAGGGAACGATCAACTATGGCTACACCTTC	-	TRBJ1-2	TRBD1	TRBV18
CASSRRGGDTGELFF	TGTGCCAGCTCACGGCGGGGGGGCGACACCGGGGAGCTGTTTTTT	-	TRBJ2-2	TRBD2	TRBV18
CASSFHTGELFF	TGTGCCAGCAGTTTCCACACCGGGGAGCTGTTTTTT	-	TRBJ2-2	-	TRBV12-3/TRBV12-4
CASSIRGPTQPQHF	TGTGCCAGTAGTATAAGAGGGCCCACTCAGCCCCAGCATTTT	-	TRBJ1-5	-	TRBV19
CASSLARTGREQYF	TGCGCCAGCAGCTTGGCCAGGACAGGGCGCGAGCAGTACTTC	-	TRBJ2-7	TRBD1	TRBV5-1
CASRRGILRPQYF	TGTGCCAGCAGACGTGGGATCCTCCGGCCGCAGTATTTT	-	TRBJ2-3	-	TRBV11-1